One and the same sample provided the 17 T cell receptor beta chains below, sequenced in a study of T cells in Graves' hyperthyroidism and ophthalmopathy. Amplification of TCR beta CDR3 regions used RNA as the template. TCR CDR3 underwent first-round RT-PCR with the HTBI primer set. TCRdb passed the multiplex PCR reads through MiXCR, listing each CDR3 protein once. The table includes about 640,000 distinct CDR3 sequences, about 45% detected once. The sample was peripheral blood or thyroid tissue (not recorded which). Source of these receptors: an adult man with Graves' disease, either hyperthyroidism or ophthalmopathy (not recorded which).

In the case of this clonotype: One base away lies a much larger clone, so this may be a sequencing read error. The chain links TRBV11-1 to TRBJ1-1, with D perhaps matching TRBD1 (5 bases). Trimming removed 8 bases from V and 10 bases from J, with 17 bases in between. This CDR3 comprises 12 residues. The germline CDR1 and CDR2 sequences are SGHAT and FQDESV (reference sequence). The CDR3 bases are TGTGCCAGCGGCCTCGCAACCGGGGGAGCTTTCTTT. This sequence encodes CASGLATGGAFF.

This clonotype was detected only a few times. The chain couples TRBV7-9 to TRBJ2-2; D unclear. The CDR3 runs 15 residues. Germline values: CDR1 SEHNR, CDR2 FQNEAQ (reference sequence). The V end was cut by 1 base, the J end by 1 base, with 7 bases between. The CDR3 coding sequence is TGTGCCAGCAGCTTAGTTGTCGGGAACACCGGGGAGCTGTTTTTT. Its protein is CASSLVVGNTGELFF.

The gene calls are TRBV10-3 and TRBJ1-1, with D maybe TRBD1 (6 bases). This CDR3 spans 15 amino acids. V shed 4 bases and J shed 1 base, with 13 bases lying between them. CDR1 is ENHRY, CDR2 SYGVKD, per germline. This CDR3 reads CAISGRGQSNTEAFF. The CDR3 DNA is TGTGCCATCAGTGGGCGGGGACAATCGAACACTGAAGCTTTCTTT.

This clonotype was counted a single time. The chain couples TRBV9 to TRBJ2-2, with D uncertain. The CDR3 covers 14 residues. V lost 4 bases and J 0 bases, leaving 7 bases between the germline ends. Germline V gene sequence: CDR1 SGDLS, CDR2 YYNGEE. CDR3 sequence (DNA): TGTGCCAGCAGCATGAGTGCGAACACCGGGGAGCTGTTTTTT. It encodes CASSMSANTGELFF.

The V call is TRBV7-8, the J call TRBJ1-1; 7 bases agree with TRBD1. The V gene end was trimmed by 5 bases and the J gene end by 2 bases; junction bases not matched to a gene: 8. This CDR3 is 15 amino acids long. Germline CDR1 reads SGHVS; CDR2 reads FQNEAQ. The CDR3: CASSIRQGVNTEAFF. The CDR3 DNA reads TGTGCCAGCAGCATTAGACAGGGAGTAAACACTGAAGCTTTCTTT.

A single count supports this clonotype. A much bigger clone sits one base away, suggesting this may be a read error. J is TRBJ2-5 and V is TRBV2, with TRBD2 matching 10 bases. V trimming: 7 bases; J trimming: 1 base; junction bases outside the gene matches: 9. There are 16 residues in the CDR3. From germline, CDR1 is SNHLY and CDR2 FYNNEI. The CDR3 DNA follows: TGTGCCAGCAACATCTCCGGGACTAGCGTCCAAGAGACCCAGTACTTC. It codes for CASNISGTSVQETQYF.

This clonotype turned up a few times. This sequence joins TRBV7-9 and TRBJ1-1, with no clear D. The ends were cut back, 3 bases at V and 4 bases at J, with 9 bases in the middle. CDR1 is SEHNR, CDR2 FQNEAQ, per germline (reference sequence). This CDR3 is built from 13 residues. The CDR3 coding sequence is TGTGCCAGCAGCTTTTCAACAACCACTGAAGCTTTCTTT. It encodes CASSFSTTTEAFF.

This clonotype was seen many times. The chain links TRBV10-3 to TRBJ2-7, with D possibly TRBD2 on 6 matching bases. CDR3 length: 14 amino acids. In germline, CDR1 is ENHRY, CDR2 SYGVKD. Trimming shortened V by 2 bases and J by 7 bases, and 15 bases separated the two germline ends. CDR3 bases: TGTGCCATCAGTGAGATCGGGGGTCAAGGAGAGCAGTACTTC. Its protein product is CAISEIGGQGEQYF.

This clonotype was seen ten or more times. The V call is TRBV7-9, the J call TRBJ1-2, with unresolved D. V was shortened by 6 bases and J by 5 bases, with 10 bases between the two germline ends. Germline V gene data show CDR1 as SEHNR and CDR2 as FQNEAQ (reference sequence). This CDR3 contains 12 residues. CDR3 DNA: TGTGCCAGCAGGGGGAGGGAGTATGGCTACACCTTC. It translates to CASRGREYGYTF.

With respect to this clonotype: Just one base apart from a much larger clone, this may be a read error. CDR3 residues: CASSLRAMNAGELFF. As DNA, the CDR3 is TGTGCCAGCAGCTTACGGGCCATGAACGCCGGGGAGCTGTTTTTT. The chain uses TRBV7-9 and TRBJ2-2; D uncertain. CDR1 and CDR2 from the germline V gene are SEHNR and FQNEAQ (reference sequence). This CDR3 has 15 amino acids.

The V and J genes are TRBV5-5 and TRBJ2-5, with 12 bases lining up with TRBD1. Germline trimming cut 4 bases from V and 5 bases from J; bases unmatched to any gene: 6. The V gene's germline CDR1 is SGHKS and CDR2 YYEKEE (reference sequence). The length of the CDR3 is 15 residues. Written as DNA, the CDR3 is TGTGCCAGCAGCGTCCGGGACAGGGGGCCGGAGACCCAGTACTTC. It codes for CASSVRDRGPETQYF.

This chain connects TRBV2 to TRBJ2-2, with unresolved D. CDR1 is SNHLY, CDR2 FYNNEI, per germline. This CDR3 has 13 residues. Trimming shortened V by 6 bases and J by 6 bases, and 11 bases separated the two germline ends. CDR3 residues: CASRKIGSGELFF. CDR3 in DNA: TGTGCCAGCAGAAAGATTGGGTCCGGGGAGCTGTTTTTT.

The chain carries TRBV7-9 and TRBJ1-4, with 7 bases lining up with TRBD1. V lost 5 bases to trimming and J lost 8 bases; unmatched junction nucleotides: 8. The CDR3 spans 14 residues. Germline CDR1 SEHNR, CDR2 FQNEAQ (reference sequence). The CDR3: CASSQGGGNEKLFF. In nucleotides, the CDR3 is TGTGCCAGCAGCCAAGGAGGGGGCAACGAAAAACTGTTTTTT.

The chain is built from TRBV7-2 and TRBJ1-1; 12 bases fit TRBD1. The ends lost 5 bases at V and 5 bases at J; junction bases unmatched: 9. CDR1 and CDR2 from the germline V gene are SGHTA and FQGNSA. This CDR3 comprises 16 residues. The CDR3 protein is CASSRGQGARSTEAFF. CDR3 sequence (DNA): TGTGCCAGCAGCAGGGGACAGGGGGCGCGATCAACTGAAGCTTTCTTT.

The sample holds a few counts of this clonotype. The J gene is TRBJ1-1, the V gene TRBV9; D might be TRBD1 (5 bases). The CDR3 extends over 16 amino acids. Germline-derived CDR1 and CDR2 are SGDLS and YYNGEE. Trimming took 2 bases from V and 1 from J, leaving 15 bases between them. CDR3 in DNA: TGTGCCAGCAGCGTTCAAGTACTAAGGGGGAACACTGAAGCTTTCTTT. It yields the protein CASSVQVLRGNTEAFF.

This clonotype was counted at least ten times. V is TRBV12-3 or TRBV12-4 and J is TRBJ1-5; TRBD1 might be the D (5 bases). V lost 5 bases to trimming and J lost 4 bases, with 12 bases between them. CDR3 size: 14 residues. CDR3 in DNA: TGTGCCAGCAGTAGGGCAGGGTGGAATCAGCCCCAGCATTTT. It encodes CASSRAGWNQPQHF.

This clonotype was counted ten times or more. V is TRBV24-1 and J is TRBJ2-2; D is ambiguous. V was trimmed by 3 bases and J by 5 bases, leaving 6 bases between them. Per the germline V gene, CDR1 is KGHDR and CDR2 is SFDVKD. The CDR3 consists of 13 residues. CDR3 loop: CATSDDATGELFF. DNA of the CDR3: TGTGCCACCAGTGATGACGCAACCGGGGAGCTGTTTTTT.